The next 5 T cell receptor beta chains were all read from a single sample in a study of CD8 T cells in Susac syndrome. The RNA input was about 0.5 to 1 ug, and it was reverse transcribed with random hexamers. From the immunoSEQ multiplex PCR reads, TCRdb called clonotypes with MiXCR, one entry per CDR3 protein. The data show around 200,000 distinct CDR3 sequences, with around 95% seen just once and 0.08% to 0.11% held by the top ten. The specimen was CD4+ T cells from PBMCs. Receptors originate from a human donor in good health.

The gene calls are TRBV7-8 and TRBJ1-5, with 12 bases lining up with TRBD1. CDR3 size: 16 residues. Losses at the gene ends were 5 bases for V and 3 bases for J; bases not matched to a gene: 5. Germline V lookup: CDR1 SGHVS, CDR2 FQNEAQ. The CDR3 spells CASSTGTGGSNQPQHF. CDR3 nucleotide sequence: TGTGCCAGCAGCACCGGGACAGGGGGCTCCAATCAGCCCCAGCATTTT.

The CDR3 nucleotides read TGTGCCAGCAGTATAATAATAGGTCAGCCCCAGCATTTT. This encodes CASSIIIGQPQHF. This chain uses TRBV6-1 with TRBJ1-5; D gene unclear. Looked up from germline, CDR1 is MNHNS and CDR2 is SASEGT. The ends were cut back, 5 bases at V and 6 bases at J, with 11 bases in the middle. The CDR3 length is 13 residues.

The V gene is TRBV20-1, the J gene TRBJ1-1, with D unclear. Germline CDR1 reads DFQATT; CDR2 reads SNEGSKA (reference sequence). There are 11 residues in the CDR3. The V end lost 5 bases, the J end lost 11 bases, and 15 bases lay between the germline ends. The CDR3 region is CSARSSRGAFF. The CDR3 nucleotides are TGCAGTGCTCGTAGCTCACGTGGGGCTTTCTTT.

J is TRBJ1-2 and V is TRBV29-1; 7 positions agree with TRBD1. This CDR3 has 15 residues. Germline V CDR1 and CDR2: SQVTM, ANQGSEA. The junction had 11 bases not matched to a gene; V was cut back by 5 bases and J by 2 bases. CDR3 residues: CSVTRRGTANYGYTF. The CDR3 nucleotides are TGCAGCGTTACCAGACGGGGGACAGCGAACTATGGCTACACCTTC.

This sequence joins TRBV5-4 and TRBJ2-3; weak D call: TRBD1 (8 bases). The CDR3 has 16 residues. Germline-derived CDR1 and CDR2 are SGHNT and YYREEE (reference sequence). Trimming removed 4 bases at V and 7 bases at J, with 22 bases between. The CDR3 spells CASSGSGTGERNTQYF. CDR3 coding DNA: TGTGCCAGCAGCGGAAGCGGGACAGGCGAAAGAAATACGCAGTATTTT.